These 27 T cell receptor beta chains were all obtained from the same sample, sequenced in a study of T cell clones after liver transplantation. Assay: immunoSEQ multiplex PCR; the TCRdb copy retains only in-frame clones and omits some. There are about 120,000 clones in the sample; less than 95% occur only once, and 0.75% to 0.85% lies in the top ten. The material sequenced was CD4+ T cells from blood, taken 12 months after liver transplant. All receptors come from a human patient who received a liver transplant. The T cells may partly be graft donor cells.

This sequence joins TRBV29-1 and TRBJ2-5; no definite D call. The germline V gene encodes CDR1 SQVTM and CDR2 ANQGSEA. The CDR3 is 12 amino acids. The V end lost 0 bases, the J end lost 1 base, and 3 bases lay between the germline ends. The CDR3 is CSVEEVQETQYF. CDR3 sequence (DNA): TGCAGCGTTGAAGAAGTCCAAGAGACCCAGTACTTC. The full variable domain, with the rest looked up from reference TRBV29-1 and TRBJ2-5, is SAVISQKPSRDICQRGTSLTIQCQVDSQVTMMFWYRQQPGQSLTLIATANQGSEATYESGFVIDKFPISRPNLTFSTLTVSNMSPEDSSIYLCSVEEVQETQYFGPGTRLLVL.

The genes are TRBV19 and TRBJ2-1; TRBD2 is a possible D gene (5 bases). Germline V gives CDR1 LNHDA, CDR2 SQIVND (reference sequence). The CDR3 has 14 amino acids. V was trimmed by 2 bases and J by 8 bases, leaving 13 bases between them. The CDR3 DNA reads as TGTGCCAGTAGTATAACAAGCGGCCGGGATGAGCAGTTCTTC. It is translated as CASSITSGRDEQFF.

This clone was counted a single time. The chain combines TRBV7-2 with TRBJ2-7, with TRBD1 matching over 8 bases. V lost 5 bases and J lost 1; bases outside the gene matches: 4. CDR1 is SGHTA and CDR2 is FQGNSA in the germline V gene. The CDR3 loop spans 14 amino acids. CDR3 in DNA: TGTGCCAGCAGCGCGGACAGGGTTTCCTACGAGCAGTACTTC. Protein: CASSADRVSYEQYF.

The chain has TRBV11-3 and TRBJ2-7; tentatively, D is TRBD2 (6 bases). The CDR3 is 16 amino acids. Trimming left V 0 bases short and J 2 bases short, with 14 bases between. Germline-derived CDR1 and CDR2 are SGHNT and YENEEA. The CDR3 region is CASSLDGAGTPYEQYF. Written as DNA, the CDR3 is TGTGCCAGCAGCTTAGATGGGGCAGGGACTCCCTACGAGCAGTACTTC. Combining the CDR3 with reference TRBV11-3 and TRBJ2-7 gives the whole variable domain EAGVVQSPRYKIIEKKQPVAFWCNPISGHNTLYWYLQNLGQGPELLIRYENEEAVDDSQLPKDRFSAERLKGVDSTLKIQPAELGDSAVYLCASSLDGAGTPYEQYFGPGTRLTVT.

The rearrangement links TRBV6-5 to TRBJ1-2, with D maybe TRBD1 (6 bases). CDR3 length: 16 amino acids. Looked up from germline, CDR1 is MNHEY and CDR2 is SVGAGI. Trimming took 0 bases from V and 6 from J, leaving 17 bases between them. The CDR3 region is CASSYSKGGGFDGYTF. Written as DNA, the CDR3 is TGTGCCAGCAGTTACTCGAAAGGGGGAGGATTTGATGGCTACACCTTC.

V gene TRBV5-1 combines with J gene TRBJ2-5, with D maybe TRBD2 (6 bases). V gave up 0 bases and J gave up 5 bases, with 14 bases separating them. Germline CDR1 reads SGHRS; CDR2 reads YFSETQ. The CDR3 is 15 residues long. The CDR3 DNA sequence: TGCGCCAGCAGCTTGGAGGCTCGGAGGGAGGAGACCCAGTACTTC. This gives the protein CASSLEARREETQYF.

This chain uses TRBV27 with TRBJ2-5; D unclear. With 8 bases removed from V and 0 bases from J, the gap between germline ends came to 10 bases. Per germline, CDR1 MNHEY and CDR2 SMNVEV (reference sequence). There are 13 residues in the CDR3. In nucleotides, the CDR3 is TGTGCCAGCCGCCGCCGGGACCAAGAGACCCAGTACTTC. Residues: CASRRRDQETQYF.

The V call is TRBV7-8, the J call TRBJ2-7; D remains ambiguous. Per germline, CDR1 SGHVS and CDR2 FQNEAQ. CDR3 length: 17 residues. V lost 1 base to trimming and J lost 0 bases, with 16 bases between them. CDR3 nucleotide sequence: TGTGCCAGCAGCTTAGGTCTCCGGGCGGCGAGCTCCTACGAGCAGTACTTC. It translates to CASSLGLRAASSYEQYF.

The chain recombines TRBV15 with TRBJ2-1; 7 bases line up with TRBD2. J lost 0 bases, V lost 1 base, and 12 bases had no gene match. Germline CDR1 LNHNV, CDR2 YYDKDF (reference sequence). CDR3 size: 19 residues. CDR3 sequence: CATSRGSGRDSSSYNEQFF. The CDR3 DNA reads TGTGCCACCAGCAGAGGATCAGGGAGGGACTCTAGCTCCTACAATGAGCAGTTCTTC.

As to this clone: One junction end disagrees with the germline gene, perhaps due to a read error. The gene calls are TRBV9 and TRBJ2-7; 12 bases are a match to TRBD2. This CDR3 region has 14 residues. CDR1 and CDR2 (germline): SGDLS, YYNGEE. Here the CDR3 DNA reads TGTGCCAGCAGTGGGACTAGCGGGTCCTCCGAGCAGTACTTC. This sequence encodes CASSGTSGSSEQYF.

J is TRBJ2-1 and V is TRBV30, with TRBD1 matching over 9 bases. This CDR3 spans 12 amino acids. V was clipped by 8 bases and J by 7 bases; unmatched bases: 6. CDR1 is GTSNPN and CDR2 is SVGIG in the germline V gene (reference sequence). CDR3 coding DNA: TGTGCCCAACAGACAGGGGGGAATGAGCAGTTCTTC. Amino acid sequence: CAQQTGGNEQFF.

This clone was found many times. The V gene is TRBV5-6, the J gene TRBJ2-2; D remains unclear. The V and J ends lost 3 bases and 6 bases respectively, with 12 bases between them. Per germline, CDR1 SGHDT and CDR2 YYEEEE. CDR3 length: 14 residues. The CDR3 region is CASSSLPRPGELFF. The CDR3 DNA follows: TGTGCCAGCAGCTCCCTACCCCGGCCCGGGGAGCTGTTTTTT.

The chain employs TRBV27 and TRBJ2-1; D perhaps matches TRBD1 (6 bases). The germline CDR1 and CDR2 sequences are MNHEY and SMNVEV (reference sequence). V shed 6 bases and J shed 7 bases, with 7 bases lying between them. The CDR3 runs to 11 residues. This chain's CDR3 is CASRRGNEQFF. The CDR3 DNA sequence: TGTGCCAGCAGAAGGGGGAATGAGCAGTTCTTC.

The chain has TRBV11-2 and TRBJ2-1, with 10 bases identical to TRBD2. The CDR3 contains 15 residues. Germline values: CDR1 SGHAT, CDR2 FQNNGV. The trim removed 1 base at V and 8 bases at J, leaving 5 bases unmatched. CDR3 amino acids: CASSLGPSGSDEQFF. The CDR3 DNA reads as TGTGCCAGCAGCTTAGGTCCTAGCGGGAGCGATGAGCAGTTCTTC.

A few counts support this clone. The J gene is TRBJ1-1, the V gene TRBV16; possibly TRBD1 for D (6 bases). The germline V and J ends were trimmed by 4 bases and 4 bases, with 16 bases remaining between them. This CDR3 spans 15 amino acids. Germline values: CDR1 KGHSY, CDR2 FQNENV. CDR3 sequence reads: CASSPLQGTGTEAFF. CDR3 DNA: TGTGCCAGCAGCCCACTACAGGGAACGGGCACTGAAGCTTTCTTT.

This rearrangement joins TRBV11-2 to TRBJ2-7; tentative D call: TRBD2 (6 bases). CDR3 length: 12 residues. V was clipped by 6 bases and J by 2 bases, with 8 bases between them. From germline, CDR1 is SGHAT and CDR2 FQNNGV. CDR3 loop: CASRGGAYEQYF. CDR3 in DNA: TGTGCCAGCAGGGGGGGTGCCTACGAGCAGTACTTC.

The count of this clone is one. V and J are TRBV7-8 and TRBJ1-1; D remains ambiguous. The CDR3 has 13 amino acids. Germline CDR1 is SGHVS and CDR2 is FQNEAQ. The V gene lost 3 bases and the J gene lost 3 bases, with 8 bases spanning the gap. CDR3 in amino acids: CASSFNLDTEAFF. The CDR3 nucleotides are TGTGCCAGCAGCTTTAATTTGGACACTGAAGCTTTCTTT.

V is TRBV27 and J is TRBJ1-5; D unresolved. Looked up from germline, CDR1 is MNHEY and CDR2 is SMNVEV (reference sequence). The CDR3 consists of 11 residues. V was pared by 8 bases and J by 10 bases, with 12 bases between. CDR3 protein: CASPREGPQHF. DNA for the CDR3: TGTGCCAGCCCGCGCGAGGGACCCCAGCATTTT.

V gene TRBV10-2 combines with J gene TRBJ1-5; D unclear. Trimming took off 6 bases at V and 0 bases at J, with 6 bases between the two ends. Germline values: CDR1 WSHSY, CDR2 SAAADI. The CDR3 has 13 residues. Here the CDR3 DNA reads TGCGCCAGCAGGGAATATAGCAATCAGCCCCAGCATTTT. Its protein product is CASREYSNQPQHF.

CDR3 protein: CASSPGGQQYF. CDR3 nucleotide sequence: TGTGCCAGCAGCCCCGGAGGGCAGCAGTACTTC. The chain has TRBV7-9 and TRBJ2-7; the D gene is possibly TRBD2 (6 bases). This CDR3 comprises 11 residues. Per the germline V gene, CDR1 is SEHNR and CDR2 is FQNEAQ (reference sequence). Trimming removed 5 bases from V and 8 bases from J, with 10 bases in between.

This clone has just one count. The CDR3 reads CASTGGFQPQHF. CDR3 nucleotides: TGTGCCAGCACAGGGGGCTTTCAGCCCCAGCATTTT. The V gene is TRBV28, the J gene TRBJ1-5; TRBD1 aligns across 8 bases. Germline-derived CDR1 and CDR2 are MDHEN and SYDVKM. This CDR3 has 12 amino acids. V shed 7 bases, J shed 6 bases, and the junction held 2 bases outside the gene matches.

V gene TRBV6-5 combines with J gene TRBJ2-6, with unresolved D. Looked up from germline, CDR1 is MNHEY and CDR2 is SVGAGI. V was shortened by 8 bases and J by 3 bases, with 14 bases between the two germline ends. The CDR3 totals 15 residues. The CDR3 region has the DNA TGTGCCAGCGCACTACCGGTACTTGGGGCCAACGTCCTGACTTTC. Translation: CASALPVLGANVLTF.

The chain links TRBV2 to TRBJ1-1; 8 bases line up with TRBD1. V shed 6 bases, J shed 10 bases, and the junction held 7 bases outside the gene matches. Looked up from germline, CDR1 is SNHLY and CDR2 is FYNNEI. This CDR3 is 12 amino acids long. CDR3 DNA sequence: TGTGCCAGCAGAATCGACAGGGGAGGAGCTTTCTTT. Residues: CASRIDRGGAFF.

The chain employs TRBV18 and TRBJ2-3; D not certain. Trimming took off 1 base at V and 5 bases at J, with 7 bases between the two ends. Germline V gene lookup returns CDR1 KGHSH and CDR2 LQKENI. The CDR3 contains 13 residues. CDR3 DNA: TGTGCCAGCTCACCACTTGGCGAAGATACGCAGTATTTT. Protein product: CASSPLGEDTQYF.

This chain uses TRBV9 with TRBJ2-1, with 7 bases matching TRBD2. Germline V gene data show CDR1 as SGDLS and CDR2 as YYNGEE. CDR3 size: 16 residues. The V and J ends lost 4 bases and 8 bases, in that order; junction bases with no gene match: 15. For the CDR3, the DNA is TGTGCCAGCAGCCCCGAGGCGGCGGGAGATGTTGATGAGCAGTTCTTC. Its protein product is CASSPEAAGDVDEQFF.

As DNA, the CDR3 is TGTGCCAGCAGAGATGCCGGGACAAGTCAGCCCCAGCATTTT. Protein sequence: CASRDAGTSQPQHF. This rearrangement joins TRBV2 to TRBJ1-5; tentative D call: TRBD1 (6 bases). The V gene's germline CDR1 is SNHLY and CDR2 FYNNEI. This CDR3 region has 14 residues. The V and J ends lost 6 bases and 6 bases respectively, with 15 bases between them.

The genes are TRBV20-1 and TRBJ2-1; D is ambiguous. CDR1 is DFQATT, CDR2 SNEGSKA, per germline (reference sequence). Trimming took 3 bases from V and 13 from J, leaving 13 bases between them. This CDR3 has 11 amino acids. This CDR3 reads CSARFSLEQFF. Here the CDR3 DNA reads TGCAGTGCTAGGTTCTCCCTGGAACAGTTCTTC.